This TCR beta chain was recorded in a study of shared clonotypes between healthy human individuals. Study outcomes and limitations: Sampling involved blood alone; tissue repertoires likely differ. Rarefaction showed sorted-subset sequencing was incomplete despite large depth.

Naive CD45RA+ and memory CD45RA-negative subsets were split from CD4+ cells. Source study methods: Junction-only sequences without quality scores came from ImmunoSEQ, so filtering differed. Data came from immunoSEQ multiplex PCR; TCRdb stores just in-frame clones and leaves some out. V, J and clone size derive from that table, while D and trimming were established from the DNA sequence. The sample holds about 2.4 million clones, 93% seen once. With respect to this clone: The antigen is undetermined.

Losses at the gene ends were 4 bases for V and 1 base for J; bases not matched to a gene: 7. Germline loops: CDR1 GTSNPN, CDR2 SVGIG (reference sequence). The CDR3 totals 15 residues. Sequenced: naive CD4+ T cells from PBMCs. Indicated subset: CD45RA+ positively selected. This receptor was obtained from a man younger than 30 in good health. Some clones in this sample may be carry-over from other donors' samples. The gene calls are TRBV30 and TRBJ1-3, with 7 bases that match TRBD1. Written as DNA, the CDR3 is TGTGCCTGGACCTCACAGGGGCGGTCTGGAAACACCATATATTTT. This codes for CAWTSQGRSGNTIYF.